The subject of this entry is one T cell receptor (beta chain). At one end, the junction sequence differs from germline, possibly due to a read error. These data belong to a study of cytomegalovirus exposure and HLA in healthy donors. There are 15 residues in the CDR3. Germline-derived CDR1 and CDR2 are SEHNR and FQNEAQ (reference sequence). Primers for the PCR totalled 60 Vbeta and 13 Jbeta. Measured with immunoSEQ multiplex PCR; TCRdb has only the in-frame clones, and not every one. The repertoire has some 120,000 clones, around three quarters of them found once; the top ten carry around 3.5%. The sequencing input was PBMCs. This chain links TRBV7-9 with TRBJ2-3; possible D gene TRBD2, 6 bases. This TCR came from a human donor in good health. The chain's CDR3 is CSSSLPPGLADTQYF. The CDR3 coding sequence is TGTTCCAGCAGCTTACCCCCGGGACTTGCAGATACGCAGTATTTT.